This T cell receptor (beta chain) was documented in a study of monozygotic twins with inflammatory bowel disease. This CDR3 is 15 amino acids long. With regard to this clonotype: Its matching antigen is unknown.

Study conclusions and caveats: A reduction in TCRbeta diversity (inverse Simpson) was seen in IBD patients relative to healthy co-twins. The data did not back a single strong IBD-associated clonotype or signal.

A 6-nucleotide sample barcode was carried by the UMIs, which template switching added. Each CDR3 protein gets one entry in TCRdb, which reprocessed the 5' RACE reads and gives no DNA. The sample table sets out around 97,000 distinct CDR3 sequences. Sequencing was performed on blood. The TCR originated in a human donor with ulcerative colitis or Crohn's disease, or a healthy co-twin of an affected twin (not recorded which). The rearrangement uses TRBV12-3 or TRBV12-4 and TRBJ1-5. The CDR3 reads CASRLMTDSNQPQHF.